The sample holds a few counts of the clone carrying this TCR beta chain. These data come from a study of blood T cell repertoires in COVID-19. Overall study context: Researchers got acute and convalescent COVID-19 samples from the United States, Italy and Spain. The cDNA or gDNA used as material had been derived from T cells, B-cell-depleted T cells, or PBMCs.

TCRdb's copy holds only in-frame clones and misses some; the assay was immunoSEQ multiplex PCR. Of approximately 240,000 clones listed, nearly 85% are singletons. The CDR3 consists of 16 residues. Germline CDR1 and CDR2: LNHDA and SQIVND (reference sequence). Trimming took off 6 bases at V and 0 bases at J, with 17 bases between the two ends. The source is a human donor in a cohort sampled during active COVID-19. Sequenced: peripheral blood. The chain couples TRBV19 to TRBJ1-2, with D possibly being TRBD1 (5 bases). Here the CDR3 DNA reads TGTGCCAGTAGCCCGCCAGGGCGGTTCTCTAACTATGGCTACACCTTC. Its protein product is CASSPPGRFSNYGYTF.